This is a list of T cell receptor beta chains from one sample in a study of T-cell memory formation after mild COVID-19. TCRdb analysed the 5' RACE reads with MiXCR anew, one entry per CDR3 protein. The data hold under 300,000 distinct CDR3 sequences, with roughly a tenth observed a single time. Sequences were obtained from PBMCs or a T cell subset sorted from them (not recorded which). The receptors shown here come from a man aged 18-30 years who had mild COVID-19 (a few samples of this study predate the infection). Cell type and time point are not known. Each CDR3 is given with its conserved first and last residue.

>TRBJ2-5|TRBV5-1
CASSLADGGQETQYF
>TRBJ1-2|TRBV7-9
CACSLVDNYGYTF
>TRBJ2-2|TRBV10-3
CATMWTVDTGELFF
>TRBJ2-3|TRBV20-1
CSARDEDFTDTQYF
>TRBJ1-6|TRBV9
CASSAGQTTLGSPLHF
>TRBJ1-2|TRBV12-3/TRBV12-4
CASSPDRGVDGYTF
>TRBJ2-2|TRBV29-1
CSVRDRLNTGELFF
>TRBJ1-5|TRBV23-1
CASSPPPGTPPGYSNQPQHF
>TRBJ2-5|TRBV4-1
CASSQDSETQYF
>TRBJ2-5|TRBV9
CASSPGQGRETQYF
>TRBJ2-6|TRBV12-3/TRBV12-4
CASSYTASGANVLTF
>TRBJ2-3|TRBV5-6
CASSLPADWTDTQYF
>TRBJ2-5|TRBV7-2
CATSRAETQYF
>TRBJ2-3|TRBV20-1
CSASPLVGDTQYF
>TRBJ1-4|TRBV5-1
CASSLDAGLNEKLFF
>TRBJ2-7|TRBV6-1
CASYRSYEQYF
>TRBJ1-2|TRBV6-2/TRBV6-3
CASSYSESNARGYTF
>TRBJ2-2|TRBV7-2
CASSPRAGGSNTGELFF
>TRBJ2-1|TRBV28
CASGQYNEQFF
>TRBJ2-7|TRBV27
CASSGGLGEQYF
>TRBJ2-5|TRBV20-1
CSANRLAGGAETQYF
>TRBJ1-5|TRBV30
CAWGTGGGQPQHF
>TRBJ2-3|TRBV7-8
CASSLAQVSDTQYF
>TRBJ2-5|TRBV5-4
CATMREYQETQYF
>TRBJ1-1|TRBV5-1
CASRPGQGNTEAFF
>TRBJ2-3|TRBV5-1
CASSAGQNTQYF